These 4 T cell receptor beta chains were all obtained from the same sample, sequenced in a study of regulatory T cells in long-lasting Graves disease. Sample time point: newly diagnosed GD, antithyroid drugs for less than 3 months. Scientists built the TCR library using RNA that was extracted from PBMCs. In building TCR beta libraries, iRepertoire HTBI primers were used together with Arm-PCR of CDR3 regions. Each CDR3 protein is one row after TCRdb ran MiXCR on the multiplex PCR reads. The sample has 400,000 to 500,000 distinct CDR3 sequences, about 14% seen once. The same sample was also used in a study of T cells in Graves' hyperthyroidism and ophthalmopathy.

The sequenced sample was peripheral blood mononuclear cells (PBMCs), obtained at new diagnosis, from a patient treated with antithyroid drugs. The receptors come from a woman aged 45-65 years with Graves disease.

The chain has TRBV4-1 and TRBJ1-1; the D is unclear. Trimming shortened V by 0 bases and J by 1 base, and 9 bases separated the two germline ends. The CDR3 sequence is 15 residues long. Germline V gene sequence: CDR1 MGHRA, CDR2 YSYEKL. The CDR3 sequence is CASSQEPGANTEAFF. In DNA form, the CDR3 reads TGCGCCAGCAGCCAAGAGCCCGGAGCGAACACTGAAGCTTTCTTT.

This clonotype was recorded a few times. The J gene is TRBJ2-3, the V gene TRBV5-1, with D possibly TRBD1 on 5 matching bases. The CDR3 has 12 amino acids. V was clipped by 5 bases and J by 6 bases, with 10 bases between them. CDR1 and CDR2 from the germline V gene are SGHRS and YFSETQ. CDR3 sequence (DNA): TGCGCCAGCAGACGGACATTCGATACGCAGTATTTT. It encodes CASRRTFDTQYF.

This clonotype has ten or more counts. V is TRBV5-1 and J is TRBJ2-3; 10 bases agree with TRBD1. The V and J ends lost 4 bases and 0 bases, in that order; junction bases with no gene match: 8. Germline V CDR1 and CDR2: SGHRS, YFSETQ. The CDR3 spans 17 residues. The chain's CDR3 is CASSDPGQGSSTDTQYF. The CDR3 coding sequence is TGCGCCAGCAGCGATCCGGGACAGGGGTCTAGCACAGATACGCAGTATTTT.

The table lists this clonotype with a few counts. The chain recombines TRBV9 with TRBJ2-7; 8 nucleotides line up with TRBD2. Germline-derived CDR1 and CDR2 are SGDLS and YYNGEE. There are 14 residues in the CDR3. Trimming cost V 7 bases and J 2 bases; bases outside gene matches: 8. The DNA of the CDR3 is TGTGCCAGCTCGAAGGCTAGCGGGCCCTACGAGCAGTACTTC. This translates into CASSKASGPYEQYF.